The 17 T cell receptor beta chains listed next were all sequenced from one sample in a study of T-cell memory formation after mild COVID-19. TCRdb analysed the 5' RACE reads with MiXCR anew, one entry per CDR3 protein. The data show about 400,000 distinct CDR3 sequences, with roughly 15% seen just once and approximately 21% held by the top ten. Sequenced material: PBMCs or a T cell subset sorted from them (not recorded which). The receptors derive from a man between 18 and 35 years old who had mild COVID-19 (a few samples of this study predate the infection). Cell type and time point are not known.

This rearrangement joins TRBV12-3 or TRBV12-4 to TRBJ1-1, with 8 bases lining up with TRBD1. The CDR3 consists of 14 residues. V was clipped by 2 bases and J by 5 bases; unmatched bases: 4. DNA of the CDR3: TGTGCCAGCAGTTTAAGGACAGGGAGGACTGAAGCTTTCTTT. It is translated as CASSLRTGRTEAFF.

V gene TRBV5-6 combines with J gene TRBJ1-2, with 11 positions matching TRBD1. The CDR3 is 17 amino acids. J lost 4 bases, V lost 2 bases, and 10 bases had no gene match. Looked up from germline, CDR1 is SGHDT and CDR2 is YYEEEE. Written as DNA, the CDR3 is TGTGCCAGCAGCTTATTGGGACAGGGGGACGGGTTCTATGGCTACACCTTC. This gives the protein CASSLLGQGDGFYGYTF. Looking up the rest from reference TRBV5-6 and TRBJ1-2 gives the full variable domain: DAGVTQSPTHLIKTRGQQVTLRCSPKSGHDTVSWYQQALGQGPQFIFQYYEEEERQRGNFPDRFSGHQFPNYSSELNVNALLLGDSALYLCASSLLGQGDGFYGYTFGSGTRLTVV.

This clonotype was seen a few times. V is TRBV18 and J is TRBJ2-4, with D perhaps being TRBD1 or TRBD2 (6 bases each). The CDR3 runs 15 residues. The germline V gene encodes CDR1 KGHSH and CDR2 LQKENI. The ends were cut back, 1 base at V and 4 bases at J, with 11 bases in the middle. Here the CDR3 reads CASSPHRGPKNIQYF. CDR3 nucleotide sequence: TGTGCCAGCTCACCACATCGGGGGCCAAAAAACATTCAGTACTTC. The entire variable domain, with the rest obtained from reference TRBV18 and TRBJ2-4, is as follows: NAGVMQNPRHLVRRRGQEARLRCSPMKGHSHVYWYRQLPEEGLKFMVYLQKENIIDESGMPKERFSAEFPKEGPSILRIQQVVRGDSAAYFCASSPHRGPKNIQYFGAGTRLSVL.

In its sample, this clonotype was seen many times. This sequence joins TRBV4-2 and TRBJ1-2; D remains unclear. Trimming removed 1 base from V and 5 bases from J, with 11 bases in between. CDR1 is LGHNA, CDR2 YNFKEQ, per germline. The CDR3 loop spans 14 amino acids. Here the CDR3 reads CASSQGPLGYGYTF. The CDR3 DNA follows: TGTGCCAGCAGCCAAGGGCCGCTTGGGTATGGCTACACCTTC.

The chain is built from TRBV4-1 and TRBJ2-3; 8 nucleotides agree with TRBD1. Germline V CDR1 and CDR2: MGHRA, YSYEKL. Unmatched junction bases numbered 20, after V lost 2 bases and J lost 4 bases. This CDR3 spans 20 amino acids. The CDR3 here is CASSQMVPPQGGGAPDTQYF. CDR3 coding DNA: TGCGCCAGCAGCCAAATGGTGCCTCCACAGGGGGGAGGCGCCCCAGATACGCAGTATTTT.

This clonotype was counted ten times or more. The chain employs TRBV12-3 or TRBV12-4 and TRBJ2-2, with D unresolved. This CDR3 is 14 amino acids long. Trimming shortened V by 3 bases and J by 4 bases, and 9 bases separated the two germline ends. CDR3 sequence: CASSLAVITGELFF. The CDR3 nucleotides read TGTGCCAGCAGTTTGGCGGTGATCACCGGGGAGCTGTTTTTT.

This clonotype has only a few counts. The genes are TRBV20-1 and TRBJ2-1; 15 bases agree with TRBD2. Germline trimming cut 6 bases from V and 7 bases from J; bases unmatched to any gene: 10. CDR1 and CDR2 (germline): DFQATT, SNEGSKA (reference sequence). The CDR3 consists of 16 residues. The CDR3 coding sequence is TGCAGTGCACCGAGGACTAGCGGGGGGGCTTATAATGAGCAGTTCTTC. Translated, it gives CSAPRTSGGAYNEQFF.

The CDR3 is CASSLGRGQGLSNYGYTF. DNA of the CDR3: TGTGCCAGCAGCCTGGGCCGGGGACAGGGTTTATCTAACTATGGCTACACCTTC. V is TRBV7-2 and J is TRBJ1-2; 9 nucleotides line up with TRBD1. From germline, CDR1 is SGHTA and CDR2 FQGNSA. The V gene end was trimmed by 5 bases and the J gene end by 0 bases; junction bases not matched to a gene: 13. The CDR3 runs 18 residues.

CDR3 coding DNA: TGTGCCAGCAGTAGACAGCTCGGCTACACCTTC. Protein: CASSRQLGYTF. The chain couples TRBV7-9 to TRBJ1-2, with D perhaps TRBD1 (5 bases). This CDR3 is 11 amino acids long. Germline V gene sequence: CDR1 SEHNR, CDR2 FQNEAQ (reference sequence). Trimming pared 6 bases from V and 8 bases from J, leaving 10 bases between.

V gene TRBV7-2 combines with J gene TRBJ1-2; D is uncertain. Trimming took 5 bases from V and 8 from J, leaving 12 bases between them. The CDR3 length is 12 residues. Germline CDR1 and CDR2: SGHTA and FQGNSA. The CDR3, as DNA: TGTGCCAGCAGCCCGAAGCCGGGGGGCTACACCTTC. This translates into CASSPKPGGYTF. The whole variable domain, remainder taken from reference TRBV7-2 and TRBJ1-2, is GAGVSQSPSNKVTEKGKDVELRCDPISGHTALYWYRQSLGQGLEFLIYFQGNSAPDKSGLPSDRFSAERTGGSVSTLTIQRTQQEDSAVYLCASSPKPGGYTFGSGTRLTVV.

The chain couples TRBV20-1 to TRBJ2-3, with a tentative D call TRBD1 (5 bases). The V end lost 3 bases, the J end lost 2 bases, and 15 bases lay between the germline ends. CDR1 is DFQATT and CDR2 is SNEGSKA in the germline V gene (reference sequence). This CDR3 is 15 amino acids long. CDR3 bases: TGCAGTGCTAGCCAGGGCCCTCGGTTCACAGATACGCAGTATTTT. The encoded protein is CSASQGPRFTDTQYF.

This chain links TRBV20-1 with TRBJ1-2; 8 positions agree with TRBD1. The CDR3 runs 13 residues. V was clipped by 6 bases and J by 5 bases; unmatched bases: 8. The V gene's germline CDR1 is DFQATT and CDR2 SNEGSKA (reference sequence). Here the CDR3 DNA reads TGCAGTGCCCGGTGGACAGGGCTTTATGGCTACACCTTC. Protein sequence: CSARWTGLYGYTF.

This clonotype appeared a few times. This sequence joins TRBV29-1 and TRBJ2-5; D is possibly TRBD2 (6 bases). This CDR3 is built from 12 residues. Germline values: CDR1 SQVTM, CDR2 ANQGSEA. V lost 4 bases and J 5 bases, leaving 11 bases between the germline ends. Here the CDR3 DNA reads TGCAGCGTTGTATCGAGCGGGGAGACCCAGTACTTC. Its protein is CSVVSSGETQYF.

Ten or more counts support this clonotype. The J gene is TRBJ2-7, the V gene TRBV4-1, with 8 bases identical to TRBD1. The CDR3 runs to 15 residues. With V trimmed by 5 bases and J by 6 bases, 12 bases remained unmatched. The germline V gene has CDR1 MGHRA and CDR2 YSYEKL. CDR3 nucleotides: TGCGCCAGCAGCTCACGGACAGGGCCGTTGGGCGAGCAGTACTTC. Amino acids: CASSSRTGPLGEQYF.

J is TRBJ2-6 and V is TRBV5-5, with no clear D. In germline, CDR1 is SGHKS, CDR2 YYEKEE (reference sequence). Trimming cost V 4 bases and J 0 bases, with 8 bases left between them. This CDR3 region has 15 residues. In DNA, the CDR3 is TGTGCCAGCAGCGGGCGGTACTCTGGGGCCAACGTCCTGACTTTC. The encoded protein is CASSGRYSGANVLTF.

The chain joins TRBV6-5 to TRBJ2-5, with 7 nucleotides matching TRBD1. The V gene's germline CDR1 is MNHEY and CDR2 SVGAGI. After removal of 6 bases from V and 4 bases from J, the junction contained 2 bases not matched to a gene. There are 12 residues in the CDR3. CDR3 DNA: TGTGCCAGCAGCACAGGGGTAGAGACCCAGTACTTC. Protein product: CASSTGVETQYF.

This clonotype has a count of ten or more. The chain couples TRBV6-2 or TRBV6-3 to TRBJ2-1; 8 nucleotides agree with TRBD2. V dropped 1 base and J dropped 7; count of bases not matched to a gene: 6. Germline-derived CDR1 and CDR2 are MNHEY and SVGEGT. This CDR3 is 15 amino acids long. CDR3 sequence: CASSYYDGGGNEQFF. The CDR3 DNA reads as TGTGCCAGCAGTTACTATGACGGGGGGGGAAATGAGCAGTTCTTC.